This is a list of T cell receptor beta chains from one sample in a study of blood T cell repertoires in COVID-19. The assay was immunoSEQ multiplex PCR, and TCRdb's table has in-frame clones only and misses some. The sample shows 390,000 or so clones, roughly 90% of them seen only once. The sequenced sample consisted of peripheral blood. The receptors were gathered from a man aged 18-30 years with active or convalescent COVID-19. CDR3s include the opening cysteine and the closing phenylalanine or tryptophan.

cdr3_aa | j_call | v_call
CASRDRETSGNTIYF | TRBJ1-3 | TRBV5-1
CASNRWGGSGEKLFF | TRBJ1-4 | TRBV19
CASSLGGFLYEQYF | TRBJ2-7 | TRBV28
CASSIIKDTQYF | TRBJ2-3 | TRBV19
CASSSTGLATDTQYF | TRBJ2-3 | TRBV11-3
CASSQDKGQGTTEAFF | TRBJ1-1 | TRBV4-2
CASSYSGGSYEQYF | TRBJ2-7 | TRBV6-2/TRBV6-3
CASSLRDRTYEQYF | TRBJ2-7 | TRBV7-2
CASSASGRAGRETQYF | TRBJ2-5 | TRBV9
CASSIGQKETQYF | TRBJ2-5 | TRBV19
CSVSAGGLSTDTQYF | TRBJ2-3 | TRBV29-1
CASSSLAGGITDTQYF | TRBJ2-3 | TRBV5-1
CASSPTGVGYYGYTF | TRBJ1-2 | TRBV7-3
CASSPPDRGHYGYTF | TRBJ1-2 | TRBV18
CASSENRAAFF | TRBJ1-1 | TRBV19
CASKDTSGGLEDTQYF | TRBJ2-3 | TRBV2
CASSPGGVNEQFF | TRBJ2-1 | TRBV11-3
CAWSVLTADTQYF | TRBJ2-3 | TRBV30
CASSLSIDRVSNQPQHF | TRBJ1-5 | TRBV27
CSASLGGELVEQYF | TRBJ2-7 | TRBV20-1
CASSPHDRVIDSPLHF | TRBJ1-6 | TRBV9
CASSLGTGGFEQFF | TRBJ2-1 | TRBV6-5
CASSRTSGSSYNEQFF | TRBJ2-1 | TRBV11-1
CASSFIIGQVSINEQFF | TRBJ2-1 | TRBV19
CAISESGTGGNEQYF | TRBJ2-7 | TRBV10-3
CASSANGLSGNTIYF | TRBJ1-3 | TRBV9
CASSSPLLRNGYTF | TRBJ1-2 | TRBV28
CATSRNTPNYGYTF | TRBJ1-2 | TRBV15
CARGQVAYGYTF | TRBJ1-2 | TRBV5-6
CASSPGVLNEKLFF | TRBJ1-4 | TRBV27
CASSGGDNNYGYTF | TRBJ1-2 | TRBV2